A selection of T cell receptor beta chains follows, all from one sample in a study of blood T cell repertoires in COVID-19. Profiling relied on immunoSEQ multiplex PCR, and the TCRdb table lists in-frame clones only, not all of them. The sample holds more than 200,000 clones; 75% to 90% are singletons and the top ten take 0.72%. Sequencing was carried out using peripheral blood. The receptors originated from a man between 40 and 49 years old with acute or convalescent COVID-19. Both conserved end residues are part of each CDR3. Each record gives: V gene, clone size, J gene, D gene, CDR3 DNA, CDR3 protein. A D gene is named only where the DNA matches it firmly. Clone size is not always given. Where it is, it says once, few, many or a class for expanded clones.

TRBV6-2/TRBV6-3	NA	TRBJ2-1	NA	TGTGCCAGCAGTTACTCGATGGACATTAGAGGCTACAATGAGCAGTTCTTC	CASSYSMDIRGYNEQFF
TRBV6-1	NA	TRBJ2-1	TRBD1	TGTGCCAGCAGTGAACCGAGCCGGACAGGGCCCCATGAGCAGTTCTTC	CASSEPSRTGPHEQFF
TRBV9	once	TRBJ2-1	TRBD2	TGTGCCAGCAGCCCGAGGGGGACTAGCGGGAGTTTCTCCTACAATGAGCAGTTCTTC	CASSPRGTSGSFSYNEQFF
TRBV9	NA	TRBJ2-7	NA	TGTGCCAGCAGCGTAGCTGGACAGCGCTCGGCCGAGCAGTACTTC	CASSVAGQRSAEQYF
TRBV7-9	NA	TRBJ2-7	TRBD1	TGTGCCAGCAGCGTTGGATCGGGGACAGGGTCCGAGCAGTACTTC	CASSVGSGTGSEQYF
TRBV12-2	NA	TRBJ2-2	NA	TGTGCAAGTCGTGTCGGGCCGGGACAGACTAGCGCGTTCACCGGGGAGCTGTTTTTT	CASRVGPGQTSAFTGELFF
TRBV3-1/TRBV3-2	NA	TRBJ2-3	NA	TGTGCCAGCAGCCAAGTTACGGGGTCAGATACGCAGTATTTT	CASSQVTGSDTQYF
TRBV28	NA	TRBJ1-6	NA	TGTGCCAGCAGTTCTTCTCTCGACACAAGCTCCTATAATTCACCCCTCCACTTT	CASSSSLDTSSYNSPLHF
TRBV13	NA	TRBJ2-1	TRBD1	TGTGCCAGCAGGAGGGGGCAGGAGTCCTACAATGAGCAGTTCTTC	CASRRGQESYNEQFF
TRBV19	NA	TRBJ1-5	TRBD1	TGTGCCAGTAGTAGCTCCGGGACAGGGGGCCTTATAGATCAGCCCCAGCATTTT	CASSSSGTGGLIDQPQHF
TRBV5-1	NA	TRBJ2-1	TRBD1	TGCGCCAGCTCGGGACAGGGGGCCGAGAATGAGCAGTTCTTC	CASSGQGAENEQFF
TRBV6-2/TRBV6-3	NA	TRBJ2-5	NA	TGTGCCAGCAGTTACTCTCTCCGGGAAGCGGCTCAAGAGACCCAGTACTTC	CASSYSLREAAQETQYF
TRBV29-1	NA	TRBJ2-7	TRBD1	TGCAGCGTTCATGCGACAGGGGTATCCTACGAGCAGTACTTC	CSVHATGVSYEQYF
TRBV28	NA	TRBJ2-7	NA	TGTGCCAGCAGTTTATCTGGACAGTCGTACGAGCAGTACTTC	CASSLSGQSYEQYF
TRBV24-1	few	TRBJ2-1	NA	TGTGCCACCAGTGAGGGGAATGCAGGGAACAATGAGCAGTTCTTC	CATSEGNAGNNEQFF
TRBV19	NA	TRBJ2-1	TRBD2	TGTGCCAGTAGTATGTTCGCGGGGGTCTACAATGAGCAGTTCTTC	CASSMFAGVYNEQFF
TRBV5-1	few	TRBJ1-2	NA	TGCGCCAGCAGCTCACAGCCAAACTATGGCTACACCTTC	CASSSQPNYGYTF